The TCR beta chain under discussion was sequenced for a study of shared clonotypes between healthy human individuals. Study-level results: Between several donors, naive CD4 clonotypes were shared at a level of about 5%.

Worth noting for this clone: Its antigen is not known.

The study ran the assay at deep level. Splitting of each subset's genomic DNA was done evenly across several immunoSEQ plates. Method: immunoSEQ multiplex PCR; TCRdb's copy keeps in-frame clones and lacks some. The profile shows 2 million to 2.5 million clones, roughly 92% of them singletons. The receptor comes from a man aged 18 to 30 in good health. Some clones in this sample may be carry-over from other donors' samples. The sample was naive CD4+ T cells from PBMCs. This sample's subset: CD45RA+ positively selected.

This CDR3 reads CASSPARGVHGYTF. The CDR3 DNA sequence: TGTGCCAGCAGCCCCGCCCGTGGGGTCCATGGCTACACCTTC. V gene TRBV7-8 combines with J gene TRBJ1-2; D gene unclear. This CDR3 has 14 amino acids. Germline lookup yields CDR1 SGHVS and CDR2 FQNEAQ. Trimming cost V 5 bases and J 6 bases, with 16 bases left between them. Variable domain in full (rest from reference TRBV7-8 and TRBJ1-2): GAGVSQSPRYKVAKRGQDVALRCDPISGHVSLFWYQQALGQGPEFLTYFQNEAQLDKSGLPSDRFFAERPEGSVSTLKIQRTQQEDSAVYLCASSPARGVHGYTFGSGTRLTVV.